The sequence of this T cell receptor (beta chain) was determined in a study of OX40 agonist ivuxolimab in advanced cancers. The overall study: Patients treated during dose escalation were battling hepatocellular carcinoma, melanoma, renal cell or head and neck cancer. At 82.7% male, the cohort had a mean age of around 56 years, ranging from 23 to 79.

Broader study findings: Among the nonresponders, some also had low normalized T-cell clonal expansion. The 0.1-3.0 mg/kg partial responders had among the lowest clonal expansion.

Here immunoSEQ multiplex PCR was the method, and the copy in TCRdb shows in-frame clones only, minus some. The sample has 60,000 to 80,000 clones, about four fifths seen once. As concerns this clone: Its matching antigen is unknown.

This clonotype was sampled from an adult with an advanced solid tumor such as melanoma, head and neck, liver or kidney cancer. Sequencing was performed on CD4+ or CD8+ T cells sorted from blood, taken in a trial of the OX40 agonist ivuxolimab.

CDR3 loop: CASSLSPGANTGELFF. The CDR3, as DNA: TGTGCCAGCAGCTTATCCCCAGGGGCGAACACCGGGGAGCTGTTTTTT. The chain has TRBV7-2 and TRBJ2-2; D possibly corresponds to TRBD1 (6 bases). With 2 bases removed from V and 0 bases from J, the gap between germline ends came to 10 bases. The CDR3 loop spans 16 amino acids. Per germline, CDR1 SGHTA and CDR2 FQGNSA.